The 25 T cell receptor beta chains given below trace back to one sample, sequenced in a study of human T cells and chemical hapten exposure. Time point specified: pre-sensitization, week 0. The treatment denotes: therapeutic diphenylcyclopropenone sensitization with weekly scalp DPC. One entry per CDR3 protein, called by TCRdb with MiXCR from the RACE reads. The data show under 300,000 distinct CDR3 sequences, roughly 7.4% seen once. The material sequenced was whole blood, taken in connection with sensitization to the hapten diphenylcyclopropenone (DPC). All receptors derive from a man between 18 and 35 years old with alopecia areata. Some clones in this sample may be carry-over from other donors' samples.

This clonotype came up a few times. This chain uses TRBV5-1 with TRBJ1-4; D is possibly TRBD1 (5 bases). CDR3 length: 14 residues. CDR1 and CDR2 (germline): SGHRS, YFSETQ. V dropped 4 bases and J dropped 5 bases, with 12 bases sitting between them. The chain's CDR3 is CASSLDRPNEKLFF. CDR3 nucleotides: TGCGCCAGCAGCCTCGACAGACCAAATGAAAAACTGTTTTTT.

This chain uses TRBV20-1 with TRBJ2-7; D not certain. V lost 5 bases, J lost 6 bases, and 20 bases lay in between. The CDR3 loop spans 14 amino acids. CDR1 is DFQATT and CDR2 is SNEGSKA in the germline V gene (reference sequence). The CDR3 loop is CSASRTVGKGEQYV. The CDR3 bases are TGCAGTGCTTCCCGGACGGTGGGCAAGGGCGAGCAGTACGTC.

This chain uses TRBV12-3 or TRBV12-4 with TRBJ1-4; 7 positions agree with TRBD1. The trim removed 6 bases at V and 3 bases at J, leaving 4 bases unmatched. CDR3 size: 14 residues. CDR3 sequence reads: CASSPGQPNEKLFF. The DNA of the CDR3 is TGTGCCAGCAGCCCGGGACAGCCTAATGAAAAACTGTTTTTT.

The rearrangement uses TRBV7-2 and TRBJ2-1, with TRBD2 identical over 13 bases. The trim removed 5 bases at V and 9 bases at J, leaving 7 bases unmatched. The CDR3 is 15 amino acids. Germline V gives CDR1 SGHTA, CDR2 FQGNSA. CDR3 nucleotides: TGTGCCAGCAGCGTCCGACTAGCGGGGGGCCCTGAGCAGTTCTTC. Translating gives CASSVRLAGGPEQFF.

This clonotype was picked up many times. The chain joins TRBV7-9 to TRBJ2-1, with 12 bases that match TRBD2. Germline V gene data show CDR1 as SEHNR and CDR2 as FQNEAQ (reference sequence). J gave up 5 bases and V 2 bases, and 10 bases lay outside the gene matches. The CDR3 contains 18 residues. CDR3 residues: CASSLNLAGGQFDNEQFF. The CDR3 bases are TGTGCCAGCAGCTTAAATCTAGCGGGGGGGCAATTCGACAATGAGCAGTTCTTC.

This clonotype was found a few times. The chain carries TRBV3-1 and TRBJ1-6; D might be TRBD1 (5 bases). Germline V lookup: CDR1 LGHDT, CDR2 YNNKEL (reference sequence). The CDR3 runs 16 residues. V gave up 0 bases and J gave up 7 bases, with 13 bases separating them. The CDR3 coding sequence is TGTGCCAGCAGCCAAGACTTAAGACAGTTGAATTCACCCCTCCACTTT. Translated, it gives CASSQDLRQLNSPLHF.

This chain uses TRBV3-1 with TRBJ1-3, with 11 bases fitting TRBD1. There are 15 residues in the CDR3. V gave up 4 bases and J gave up 4 bases; unmatched junction bases: 3. The germline V gene encodes CDR1 LGHDT and CDR2 YNNKEL (reference sequence). The CDR3 sequence is CASSLRTGGGNTIYF. The CDR3 DNA reads as TGTGCCAGCAGCCTGCGGACAGGGGGCGGAAACACCATATATTTT.

This clonotype was observed a handful of times. CDR3 bases: TGTGCCAGCAGTTACCACCGGGATAGCAATCAGCCCCAGCATTTT. Amino acid sequence: CASSYHRDSNQPQHF. V is TRBV6-2 or TRBV6-3 and J is TRBJ1-5; D is undetermined. Trimming pared 2 bases from V and 0 bases from J, leaving 8 bases between. The germline gives CDR1 MNHEY, CDR2 SVGEGT. The CDR3 sequence is 15 residues long.

This clonotype was detected only a few times. This chain joins TRBV9 and TRBJ2-1; 14 bases align to TRBD2. V dropped 4 bases and J dropped 5; count of bases not matched to a gene: 5. Germline V gives CDR1 SGDLS, CDR2 YYNGEE. The CDR3 contains 16 residues. CDR3 in amino acids: CASSLRLAGGHNEQFF. Here the CDR3 DNA reads TGTGCCAGCAGCCTCAGACTAGCGGGGGGGCACAATGAGCAGTTCTTC.

The V and J genes are TRBV6-1 and TRBJ1-6; 9 bases are shared with TRBD1. Germline CDR1 is MNHNS and CDR2 is SASEGT. This CDR3 region has 16 residues. Unmatched junction bases numbered 10, after V lost 4 bases and J lost 9 bases. The CDR3 loop reads CASSGLDRGGGSPLHF. The CDR3 bases are TGTGCCAGCAGTGGGTTGGACAGGGGCGGTGGTTCACCCCTCCACTTT.

The chain joins TRBV24-1 to TRBJ2-6; D remains ambiguous. Trimming took off 6 bases at V and 0 bases at J, with 2 bases between the two ends. The CDR3 covers 13 residues. Germline V gene lookup returns CDR1 KGHDR and CDR2 SFDVKD. This chain's CDR3 is CATSPSGANVLTF. DNA of the CDR3: TGTGCCACCAGTCCCTCTGGGGCCAACGTCCTGACTTTC.

This clonotype was detected many times. The chain employs TRBV6-1 and TRBJ1-5; D is ambiguous. Germline loops: CDR1 MNHNS, CDR2 SASEGT. The CDR3 length is 11 residues. Trimming removed 3 bases at V and 8 bases at J, with 5 bases between. Here the CDR3 reads CASSDAKPQHF. The CDR3 bases are TGTGCCAGCAGTGATGCGAAGCCCCAGCATTTT.

This clonotype was seen more than once but under ten times. The chain recombines TRBV20-1 with TRBJ2-7, with TRBD1 matching over 8 bases. Looked up from germline, CDR1 is DFQATT and CDR2 is SNEGSKA (reference sequence). CDR3 length: 14 amino acids. J gave up 0 bases and V 6 bases, and 7 bases lay outside the gene matches. The DNA of the CDR3 is TGCAGTGCCAAAGACAGGGGATACTCCTACGAGCAGTACTTC. Amino acid sequence: CSAKDRGYSYEQYF.

This chain links TRBV4-3 with TRBJ1-1, with TRBD1 as a possible D gene (5 bases). There are 17 residues in the CDR3. Trimming stripped 0 bases from V and 0 bases from J, with 14 bases between. Germline lookup yields CDR1 LGHNA and CDR2 YSLEER. CDR3 sequence (DNA): TGCGCCAGCAGCCAAGATCAACGGGGCACGATGAACACTGAAGCTTTCTTT. Amino acid sequence: CASSQDQRGTMNTEAFF.

Many counts were recorded for this clonotype. V gene TRBV29-1 combines with J gene TRBJ2-1; weak D call: TRBD1 (5 bases). This CDR3 is built from 12 residues. V was cut by 2 bases and J by 5 bases, with 7 bases left in between. Per the germline V gene, CDR1 is SQVTM and CDR2 is ANQGSEA. The CDR3: CSVESRDNEQFF. In nucleotides, the CDR3 is TGCAGCGTTGAAAGCAGGGACAATGAGCAGTTCTTC.

This clonotype was observed many times. The chain is built from TRBV6-2 or TRBV6-3 and TRBJ2-3; possible D gene TRBD1, 6 bases. V was clipped by 7 bases and J by 0 bases, with 26 bases between them. This CDR3 has 19 residues. The germline V gene has CDR1 MNHEY and CDR2 SVGEGT. Here the CDR3 DNA reads TGTGCCAGCATGCCTTTTACAGGGTCCGCTAGAACTAGCACAGATACGCAGTATTTT. This translates into CASMPFTGSARTSTDTQYF.

This clonotype has only a few counts. The genes are TRBV10-3 and TRBJ2-2; no clear D. Germline-derived CDR1 and CDR2 are ENHRY and SYGVKD. CDR3 length: 12 amino acids. V lost 5 bases and J lost 6, with 7 bases in between. DNA for the CDR3: TGTGCCATCAGTTCGTTAGCCGGGGAGCTGTTTTTT. Its translation is CAISSLAGELFF.

This clonotype was observed many times. This sequence joins TRBV5-1 and TRBJ2-3; D not resolved. V was shortened by 6 bases and J by 2 bases, with 4 bases between the two germline ends. CDR3 length: 11 amino acids. Germline values: CDR1 SGHRS, CDR2 YFSETQ. The CDR3 loop is CASTDTDTQYF. CDR3 coding DNA: TGCGCCAGCACCGACACAGATACGCAGTATTTT.

This clonotype turned up a few times. V usage is TRBV3-1 and J usage is TRBJ1-1, with 12 bases that match TRBD1. The trim removed 4 bases at V and 4 bases at J, leaving 7 bases unmatched. The CDR3 runs to 16 residues. Germline V gene data show CDR1 as LGHDT and CDR2 as YNNKEL (reference sequence). The CDR3 DNA is TGTGCCAGCAGCCGATGGGACAGGGGGCCCGTCACTGAAGCTTTCTTT. Translating it yields CASSRWDRGPVTEAFF.

In its sample, this clonotype was seen a few times. The chain couples TRBV25-1 to TRBJ1-1, with a tentative D call TRBD1 (5 bases). The CDR3 consists of 13 residues. Trimming removed 5 bases at V and 4 bases at J, with 11 bases between. Looked up from germline, CDR1 is MGHDK and CDR2 is SYGVNS. Written as DNA, the CDR3 is TGTGCCAGCAGTCCCCAGGGACGCACTGAAGCTTTCTTT. Translation: CASSPQGRTEAFF.

This clonotype has a handful of counts. The rearrangement joins TRBV9 to TRBJ1-3; D perhaps matches TRBD1 (6 bases). The CDR3 is made up of 15 amino acids. Germline V gene lookup returns CDR1 SGDLS and CDR2 YYNGEE. Trimming cost V 4 bases and J 0 bases, with 11 bases left between them. For the CDR3, the DNA is TGTGCCAGCAGCCCGGACAGCGTCTCTGGAAACACCATATATTTT. This gives the protein CASSPDSVSGNTIYF.

This clonotype was observed at least ten times. V usage is TRBV19 and J usage is TRBJ1-2, with a possible D match to TRBD1 (6 bases). This CDR3 comprises 15 residues. The V gene lost 5 bases and the J gene lost 2 bases, with 15 bases spanning the gap. Per germline, CDR1 LNHDA and CDR2 SQIVND (reference sequence). DNA for the CDR3: TGTGCCAGTAGTTCGGACAGCCCTGGGAACTATGGCTACACCTTC. This sequence encodes CASSSDSPGNYGYTF.

This clonotype was observed at least ten times. The chain employs TRBV4-3 and TRBJ1-3; D gene uncertain. V shed 3 bases and J shed 0 bases, with 3 bases lying between them. The CDR3 covers 13 residues. The germline gives CDR1 LGHNA, CDR2 YSLEER. CDR3 sequence (DNA): TGCGCCAGCAGCCAGTTCTCTGGAAACACCATATATTTT. Translating gives CASSQFSGNTIYF.

J is TRBJ2-3 and V is TRBV7-2; either TRBD1 or TRBD2 may supply D (5 bases each). Trimming pared 2 bases from V and 4 bases from J, leaving 10 bases between. The CDR3 runs 14 residues. Germline-derived CDR1 and CDR2 are SGHTA and FQGNSA. This chain's CDR3 is CASSLRGTADTQYF. As DNA, the CDR3 is TGTGCCAGCAGCTTAAGAGGGACCGCAGATACGCAGTATTTT.

The chain recombines TRBV5-5 with TRBJ1-1; D is ambiguous. This CDR3 region has 11 residues. The V gene's germline CDR1 is SGHKS and CDR2 YYEKEE (reference sequence). The V gene lost 4 bases and the J gene lost 7 bases, with 8 bases spanning the gap. CDR3 bases: TGTGCCAGCAGCAAGGCCCGTGAAGCTTTCTTT. This translates into CASSKAREAFF.